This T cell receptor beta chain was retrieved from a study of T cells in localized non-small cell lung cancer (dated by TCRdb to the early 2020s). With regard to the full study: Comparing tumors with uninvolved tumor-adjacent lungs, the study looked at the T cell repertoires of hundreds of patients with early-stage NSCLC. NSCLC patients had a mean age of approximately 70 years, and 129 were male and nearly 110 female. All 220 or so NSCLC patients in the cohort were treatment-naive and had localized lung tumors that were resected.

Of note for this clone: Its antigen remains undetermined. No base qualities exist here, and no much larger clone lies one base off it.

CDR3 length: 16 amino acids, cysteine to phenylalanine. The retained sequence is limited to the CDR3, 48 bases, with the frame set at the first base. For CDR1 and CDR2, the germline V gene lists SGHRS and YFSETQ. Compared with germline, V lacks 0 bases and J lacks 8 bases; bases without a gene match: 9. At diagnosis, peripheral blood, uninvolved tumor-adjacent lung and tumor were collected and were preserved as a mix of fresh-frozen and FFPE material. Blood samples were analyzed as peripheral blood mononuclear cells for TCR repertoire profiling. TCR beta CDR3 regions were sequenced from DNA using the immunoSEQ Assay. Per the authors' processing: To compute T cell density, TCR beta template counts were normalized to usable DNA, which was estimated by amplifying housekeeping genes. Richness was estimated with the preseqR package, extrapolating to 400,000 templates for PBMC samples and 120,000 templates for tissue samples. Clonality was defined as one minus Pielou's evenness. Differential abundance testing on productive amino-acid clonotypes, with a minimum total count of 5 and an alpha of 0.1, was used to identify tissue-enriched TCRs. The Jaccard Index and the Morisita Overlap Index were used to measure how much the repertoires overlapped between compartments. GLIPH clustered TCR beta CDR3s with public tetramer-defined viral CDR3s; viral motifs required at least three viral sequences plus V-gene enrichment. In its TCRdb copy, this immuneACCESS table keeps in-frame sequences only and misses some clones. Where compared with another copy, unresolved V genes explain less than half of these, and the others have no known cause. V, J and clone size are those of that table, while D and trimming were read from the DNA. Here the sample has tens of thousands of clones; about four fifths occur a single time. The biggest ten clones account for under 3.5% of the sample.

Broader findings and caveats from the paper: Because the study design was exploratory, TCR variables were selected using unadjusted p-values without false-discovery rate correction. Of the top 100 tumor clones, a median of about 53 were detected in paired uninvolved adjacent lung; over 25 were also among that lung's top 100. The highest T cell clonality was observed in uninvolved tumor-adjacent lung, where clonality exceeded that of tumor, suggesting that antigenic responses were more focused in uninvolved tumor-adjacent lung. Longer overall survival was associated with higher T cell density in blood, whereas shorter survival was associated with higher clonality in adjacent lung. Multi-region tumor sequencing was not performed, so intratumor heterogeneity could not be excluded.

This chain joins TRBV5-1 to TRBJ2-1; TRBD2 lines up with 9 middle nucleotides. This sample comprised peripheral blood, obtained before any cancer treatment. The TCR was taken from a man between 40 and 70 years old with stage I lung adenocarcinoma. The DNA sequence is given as TGCGCCAGCAGCTTGGTAGGTAGCGGGAGTTTCGATGAGCAGTTCTTC. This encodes CASSLVGSGSFDEQFF.